The entry that follows covers one T cell receptor (beta chain) sequence. What this receptor recognizes is not known. No much larger clonotype is one base removed from it; base qualities were not supplied. Per the germline V gene (reference sequence), DFQATT is the CDR1 and SNEGSKA is the CDR2. The V and J ends are trimmed by 8 bases and 7 bases, leaving 11 bases between them. Including the terminal cysteine and phenylalanine, the CDR3 comprises 10 residues. Of all the DNA, just the CDR3 is kept, 30 bases in frame from base 1. The sample comes from a study of shared clonotypes between healthy human individuals (TCRdb year 2020). Regarding the complete study: The cohort included a few men and two women between 18 and 49 years of age. Per donor, three plates each were used for CD4 naive and CD4 memory, two for CD8 naive, and one for CD8 memory. The study deeply sequenced blood TCR repertoires of about five healthy adults to estimate repertoire size and the extent of clonotype sharing between individuals. To increase sequencing depth and limit assay-specific biases, TCR repertoire library preparation and sequencing were carried out by different laboratories using diverse techniques. Per donor, leukapheresis produced somewhere between about 0.85 and 9.5 billion PBMCs.

General conclusions and limits of the study: Clonotypes shared by all four sorted-subset donors showed higher generation probabilities than non-shared clonotypes. Pairwise subsampling indicated that sequencing depth was expected to affect the degree of clonotype sharing among donors. Roughly 5.2% of naive CD4, 3.5% of naive CD8, about 2.1% of memory CD4, and approximately 0.4% of memory CD8 clonotypes were shared across a few donors. Estimated clonotype richness was generally larger for naive than for memory subsets. Sampling was restricted to blood, and TCR repertoires in tissues likely differ from the TCR repertoires found in blood. The small number of donors limited the genetic and exposure-history diversity represented. Incomplete sequencing was indicated by rarefaction of sorted-subset datasets, despite the large sequencing depth.

The donors were healthy, HIV-negative adults with no recently reported acute infections or vaccinations. Every donor was a Caucasian adult living in Nashville, Tennessee, USA. CD4+ T cells were enriched by magnetic negative selection; naive cells were then positively selected on CD45RA, and the negative fraction formed the memory subset. Blood was obtained by leukapheresis, after which PBMCs were separated by Ficoll-Histopaque density gradient centrifugation and cryopreserved in liquid nitrogen vapor phase. Analytical flow cytometry was used to check the purity and quantity of each magnetically sorted T cell population. From each sorted fraction, genomic DNA was isolated and quantified by UV absorbance on a Nanodrop 2000c. Using the deep immunoSEQ assay, TCR CDR3 regions were amplified from genomic DNA by multiplex PCR. Genomic DNA extracted from each cell subset was distributed evenly over all wells of several immunoSEQ 96-well plates, and each plate served as one replicate. For sorted subsets, around 0.2 ug genomic DNA, equal to 30,000 to 35,000 T cell genomes, was loaded into each replicate PCR. Purified libraries were quantified with a Qubit 3.0 fluorometer, sized on a Bioanalyzer 2100, and re-quantified with the KAPA Library Quantification kit. Every immunoSEQ 96-well plate was sequenced on a separate single-read 150-cycle Illumina NextSeq 550 flow cell. The authors' pipeline ran thus. The immunoSEQ output contained only junctional sequences without quality scores, so filtering could not match that applied to full-length reads. To assign V/J genes and CDR3, sequences were annotated using PyIR, a Python wrapper for IgBLAST v1.9, with IMGT germline references. Reads with weak V/J assignments (E-value above 1e-6), missing CDR3, stop codons, out-of-frame junctions, or ambiguous translated residues were removed. V3J clonotypes were defined as sequences sharing an identical inferred V gene, J gene, and CDR3 amino acid sequence. To compute the percentage overlap between repertoires, the number of shared unique clonotypes was divided by the size of the smaller repertoire. Three approaches were used to assess repertoire richness: RTK rarefaction, the Chao1 estimator, and Recon v2.1 estimates of unobserved clonotypes. Generation probabilities for all TCRbeta clonotypes obtained by the gDNA method from a handful of donors were computed using OLGA. What TCRdb holds here is the immuneACCESS table cut down to in-frame rearrangements. Part of the clones is not present; checked against another copy, under half of the missing clones reflect an unresolved V gene, and the others are unexplained. Clonal size and the V and J genes are those of that table, whereas D and trimming came from the DNA. Here the sample has roughly 2,300,000 clones; around 92% occur a single time. The ten largest clones take up 0.3% to 0.4% of the sample.

This TCR came from a man younger than 35 in good health. Some clones in this sample may be carry-over from other donors' samples. Here the chain combines TRBV20-1 and TRBJ1-1; no D segment can be confidently identified. Input material: naive CD4+ T cells from PBMCs. The sample's cell subset or site label is to be understood as: CD45RA+ positively selected. The CDR3 region: CSTRVFEAFF. The bases are TGCAGTACACGGGTGTTTGAAGCTTTCTTT.